This T cell receptor (beta chain) was captured in a study of graft-versus-host responses after intestinal transplantation. Study at large: Recipients had transplants, and these were multivisceral, liver-intestinal, or isolated intestinal. Study conclusions and caveats: Declining HvG levels early post-transplant were linked to peak circulating GvH clone levels. Graft-donor T cell macrochimerism coincided with high graft-versus-host to host-versus-graft clonal ratios in allografts.

Trimming stripped 7 bases from V and 4 bases from J, with 7 bases between. The CDR3 runs 12 residues. The germline CDR1 and CDR2 sequences are MNHEY and SVGAGI. Note on this clone: Its cognate antigen is unknown.

The method was immunoSEQ multiplex PCR; TCRdb's version includes in-frame clones alone and lacks a portion of them. The repertoire holds 75,000 to 100,000 clones, more than 75% seen once, with almost 1.5% in the top ten. V is TRBV6-5 and J is TRBJ2-2; a possible D gene is TRBD2 (6 bases). This TCR was recovered from a human patient who received an intestinal transplant, so some T cells may come from the graft donor. The source was PBMCs, collected 255 days after intestinal transplant. The CDR3 loop reads CASMEGTGELFF. DNA of the CDR3: TGTGCCAGCATGGAGGGCACCGGGGAGCTGTTTTTT.